The present entry profiles one TCR beta chain with its context. Time point meaning: baseline pretreatment blood. Regarding treatment: 15 Gy SBRT to primary tumor, nephrectomy 4 weeks later. This specimen belongs to a study of radiation and T cells in renal cell carcinoma. Libraries were prepared by immunoSEQ multiplex PCR; TCRdb keeps only in-frame clonotypes and omits some of them. The sample records tens of thousands of clones, around 78% being singletons. Trimming removed 5 bases at V and 4 bases at J, with 21 bases between. Germline CDR1 PRHDT, CDR2 FYEKMQ (reference sequence). This CDR3 is 16 amino acids long.

This sample comprised blood, obtained from a patient whose treatment included radiotherapy and nephrectomy. The V gene is TRBV13, the J gene TRBJ2-7, with unresolved D. The receptor was derived from a man in his fifties or sixties with renal cell carcinoma. CDR3 protein: CASSTPHSRISYEQYV. Written as DNA, the CDR3 is TGTGCCAGCAGCACCCCGCACTCCCGAATATCGTACGAGCAGTACGTC.